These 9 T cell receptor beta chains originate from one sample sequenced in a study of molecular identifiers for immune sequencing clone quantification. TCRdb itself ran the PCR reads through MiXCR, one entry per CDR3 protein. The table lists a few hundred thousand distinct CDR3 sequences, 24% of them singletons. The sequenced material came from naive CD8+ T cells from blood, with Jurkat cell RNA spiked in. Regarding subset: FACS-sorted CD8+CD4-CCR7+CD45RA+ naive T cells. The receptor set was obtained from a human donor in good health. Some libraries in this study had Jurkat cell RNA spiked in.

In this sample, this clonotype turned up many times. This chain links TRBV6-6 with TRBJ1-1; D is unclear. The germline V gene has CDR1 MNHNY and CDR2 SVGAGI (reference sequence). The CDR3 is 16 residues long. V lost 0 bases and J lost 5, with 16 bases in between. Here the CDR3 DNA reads TGTGCCAGCAGTTACTCGAATCCCCCCTCGGTTACTGAAGCTTTCTTT. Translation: CASSYSNPPSVTEAFF.

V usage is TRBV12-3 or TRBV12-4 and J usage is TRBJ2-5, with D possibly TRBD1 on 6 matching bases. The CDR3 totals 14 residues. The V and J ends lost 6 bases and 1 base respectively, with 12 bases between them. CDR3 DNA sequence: TGTGCCAGCAGACCGGGACACCTCCAAGAGACCCAGTACTTC. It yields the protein CASRPGHLQETQYF.

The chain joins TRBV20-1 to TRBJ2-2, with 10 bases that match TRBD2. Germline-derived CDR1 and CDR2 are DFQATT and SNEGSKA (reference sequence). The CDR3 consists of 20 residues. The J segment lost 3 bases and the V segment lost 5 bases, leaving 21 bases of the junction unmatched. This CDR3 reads CSARPFRLRTSGFYTGELFF. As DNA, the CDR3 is TGCAGTGCTCGTCCCTTTAGACTGCGGACTAGCGGTTTTTACACCGGGGAGCTGTTTTTT.

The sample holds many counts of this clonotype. The CDR3 region has the DNA TGTGCCAGCAGTTCCGACCGGGACAGGGATCAGCCCCAGCATTTT. This encodes CASSSDRDRDQPQHF. The gene calls are TRBV28 and TRBJ1-5; 9 bases line up with TRBD1. The V and J ends lost 4 bases and 5 bases, in that order; junction bases with no gene match: 6. Germline V gene sequence: CDR1 MDHEN, CDR2 SYDVKM. The CDR3 runs 15 residues.

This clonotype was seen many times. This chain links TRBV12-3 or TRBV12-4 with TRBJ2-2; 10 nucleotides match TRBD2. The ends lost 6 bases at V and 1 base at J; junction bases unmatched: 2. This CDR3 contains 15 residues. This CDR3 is CASSGLAVNTGELFF. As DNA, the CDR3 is TGTGCCAGCAGCGGACTAGCGGTGAACACCGGGGAGCTGTTTTTT.

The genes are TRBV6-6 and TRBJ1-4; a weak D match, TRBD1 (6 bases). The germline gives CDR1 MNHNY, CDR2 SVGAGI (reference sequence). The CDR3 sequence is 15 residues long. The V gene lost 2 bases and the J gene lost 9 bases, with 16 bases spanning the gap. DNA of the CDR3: TGTGCCAGCAGTTACAGTCCCTCAGGGGATAAAAAACTGTTTTTT. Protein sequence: CASSYSPSGDKKLFF.

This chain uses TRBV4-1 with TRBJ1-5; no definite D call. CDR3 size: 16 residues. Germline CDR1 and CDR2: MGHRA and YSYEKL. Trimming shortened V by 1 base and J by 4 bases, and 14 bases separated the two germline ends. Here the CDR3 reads CASSQAFPTLNQPQHF. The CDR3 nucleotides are TGCGCCAGCAGCCAAGCCTTTCCAACGTTAAATCAGCCCCAGCATTTT.

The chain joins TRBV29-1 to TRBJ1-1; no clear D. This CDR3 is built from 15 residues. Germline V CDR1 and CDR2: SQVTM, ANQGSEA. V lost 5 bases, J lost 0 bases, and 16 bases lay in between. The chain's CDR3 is CSVRGREGLNTEAFF. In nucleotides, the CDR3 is TGCAGCGTTCGCGGCCGGGAAGGATTGAACACTGAAGCTTTCTTT.

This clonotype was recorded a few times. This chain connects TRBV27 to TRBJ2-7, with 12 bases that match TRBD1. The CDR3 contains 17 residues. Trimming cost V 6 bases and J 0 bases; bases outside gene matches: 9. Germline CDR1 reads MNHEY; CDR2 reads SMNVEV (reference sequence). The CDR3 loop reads CASSPQGQGASSYEQYF. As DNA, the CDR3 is TGTGCCAGCAGCCCACAGGGACAGGGGGCTAGCTCCTACGAGCAGTACTTC.